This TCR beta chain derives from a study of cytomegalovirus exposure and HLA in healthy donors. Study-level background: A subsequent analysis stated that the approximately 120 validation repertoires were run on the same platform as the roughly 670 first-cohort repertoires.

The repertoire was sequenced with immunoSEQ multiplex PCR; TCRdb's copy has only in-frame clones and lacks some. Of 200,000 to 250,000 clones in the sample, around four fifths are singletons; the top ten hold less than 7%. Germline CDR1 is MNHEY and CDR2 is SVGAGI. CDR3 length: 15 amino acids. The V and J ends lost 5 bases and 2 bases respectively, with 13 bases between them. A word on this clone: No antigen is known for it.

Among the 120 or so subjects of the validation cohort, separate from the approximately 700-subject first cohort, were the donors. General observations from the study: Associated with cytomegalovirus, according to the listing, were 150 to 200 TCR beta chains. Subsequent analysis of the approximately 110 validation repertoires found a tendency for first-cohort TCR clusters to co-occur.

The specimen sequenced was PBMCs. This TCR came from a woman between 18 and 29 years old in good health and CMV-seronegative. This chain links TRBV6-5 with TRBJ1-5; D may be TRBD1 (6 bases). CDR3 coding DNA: TGTGCCAGCAGTCAATTTCGGACAGGCAATCAGCCCCAGCATTTT. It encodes CASSQFRTGNQPQHF.